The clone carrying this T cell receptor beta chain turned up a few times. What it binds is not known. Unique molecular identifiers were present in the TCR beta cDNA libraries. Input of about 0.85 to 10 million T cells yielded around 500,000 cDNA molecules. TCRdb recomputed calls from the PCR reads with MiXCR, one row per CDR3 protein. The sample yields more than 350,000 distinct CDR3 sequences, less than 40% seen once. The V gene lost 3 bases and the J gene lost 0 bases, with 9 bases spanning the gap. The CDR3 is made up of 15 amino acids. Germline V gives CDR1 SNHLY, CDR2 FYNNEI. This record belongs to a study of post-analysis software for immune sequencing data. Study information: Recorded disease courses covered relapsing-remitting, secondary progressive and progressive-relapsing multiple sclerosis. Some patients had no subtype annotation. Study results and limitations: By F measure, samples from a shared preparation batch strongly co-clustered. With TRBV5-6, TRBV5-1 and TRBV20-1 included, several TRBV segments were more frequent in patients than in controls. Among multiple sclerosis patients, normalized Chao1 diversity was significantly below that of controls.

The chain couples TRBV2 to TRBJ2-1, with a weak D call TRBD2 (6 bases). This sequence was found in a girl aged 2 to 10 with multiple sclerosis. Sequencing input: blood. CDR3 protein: CASSEEGFSYNEQFF. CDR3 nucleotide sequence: TGTGCCAGCAGTGAGGAGGGGTTCTCCTACAATGAGCAGTTCTTC.